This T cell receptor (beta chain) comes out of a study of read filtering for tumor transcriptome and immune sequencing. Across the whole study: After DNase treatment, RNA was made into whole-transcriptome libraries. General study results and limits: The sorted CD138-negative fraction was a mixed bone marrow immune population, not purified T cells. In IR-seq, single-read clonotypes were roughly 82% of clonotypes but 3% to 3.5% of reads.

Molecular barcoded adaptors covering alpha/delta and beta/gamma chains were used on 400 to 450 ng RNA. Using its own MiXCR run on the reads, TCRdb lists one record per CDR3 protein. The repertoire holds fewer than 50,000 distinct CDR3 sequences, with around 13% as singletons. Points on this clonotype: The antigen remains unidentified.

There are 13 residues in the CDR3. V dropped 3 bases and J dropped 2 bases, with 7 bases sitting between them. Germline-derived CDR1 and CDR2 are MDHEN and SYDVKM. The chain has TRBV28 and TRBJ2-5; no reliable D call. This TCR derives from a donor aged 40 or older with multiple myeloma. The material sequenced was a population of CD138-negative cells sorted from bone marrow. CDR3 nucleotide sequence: TGTGCCAGCAGTTTTGTCAGGCAAGAGACCCAGTACTTC. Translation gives CASSFVRQETQYF.